This T cell receptor beta chain was identified in a study of cytomegalovirus exposure and HLA in healthy donors. Study observations and caveats: High sensitivity and specificity were reportedly achieved when the classifier diagnosed cytomegalovirus status.

In germline, CDR1 is SGHNT, CDR2 YYREEE (reference sequence). This CDR3 region has 16 residues. V gave up 2 bases and J gave up 6 bases, with 15 bases separating them. PCR used 60 Vbeta primers and 13 Jbeta primers. Data came from immunoSEQ multiplex PCR; TCRdb stores just in-frame clones and leaves some out. This sample has tens of thousands of clones, with under 85% found just once. Points on this clone: Its target is unknown.

The material sequenced was PBMCs. The origin of this receptor is a woman between 35 and 50 years old in good health and CMV-seropositive. This chain uses TRBV5-4 with TRBJ1-6; no clear D. The CDR3 region is CASSLSRGGGNSPLHF. The CDR3 DNA follows: TGTGCCAGCAGCTTAAGTCGGGGTGGTGGTAATTCACCCCTCCACTTT.